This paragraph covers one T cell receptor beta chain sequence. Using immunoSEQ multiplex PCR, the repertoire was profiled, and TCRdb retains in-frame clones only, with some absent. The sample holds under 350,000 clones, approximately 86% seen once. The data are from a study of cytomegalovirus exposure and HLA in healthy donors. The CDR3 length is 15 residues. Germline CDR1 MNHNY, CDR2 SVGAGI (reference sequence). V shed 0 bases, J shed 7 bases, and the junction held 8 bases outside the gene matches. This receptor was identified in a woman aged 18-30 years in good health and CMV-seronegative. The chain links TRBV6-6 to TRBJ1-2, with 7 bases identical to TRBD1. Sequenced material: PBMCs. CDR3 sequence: CASSYSRQGESGYTF. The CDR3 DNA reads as TGTGCCAGCAGTTACTCGAGGCAGGGGGAAAGTGGCTACACCTTC.